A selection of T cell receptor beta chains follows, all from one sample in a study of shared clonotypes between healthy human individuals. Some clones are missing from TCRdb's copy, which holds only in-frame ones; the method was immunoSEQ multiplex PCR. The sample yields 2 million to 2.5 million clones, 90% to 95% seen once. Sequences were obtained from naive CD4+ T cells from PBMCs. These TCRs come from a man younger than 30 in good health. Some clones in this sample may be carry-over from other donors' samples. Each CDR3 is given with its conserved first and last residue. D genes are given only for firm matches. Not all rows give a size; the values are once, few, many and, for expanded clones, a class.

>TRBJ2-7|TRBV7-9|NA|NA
CASSLEWPILEQYF
TGTGCCAGCAGCTTAGAGTGGCCAATCCTCGAGCAGTACTTC
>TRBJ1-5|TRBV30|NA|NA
CAWSDYDSSQHF
TGTGCCTGGAGCGACTATGACAGTAGTCAGCATTTT
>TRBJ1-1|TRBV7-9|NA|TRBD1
CASSSQGAMGLEAFF
TGTGCCAGCAGCTCCCAGGGGGCTATGGGATTGGAGGCTTTCTTT
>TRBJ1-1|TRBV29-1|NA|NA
CSVEGGGTEAFF
TGCAGCGTTGAAGGGGGGGGCACTGAAGCTTTCTTT
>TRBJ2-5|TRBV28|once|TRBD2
CASSLGREETQYF
TGTGCCAGCAGTTTAGGGAGGGAAGAGACCCAGTACTTC
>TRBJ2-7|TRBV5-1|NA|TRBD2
CASSLGLTGRNQGEQYF
TGCGCCAGCAGCTTGGGGTTAACCGGGAGGAATCAAGGGGAGCAGTACTTC
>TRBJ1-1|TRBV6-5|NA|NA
CASSTRLRVEAFF
TGTGCCAGCAGTACAAGGCTCCGCGTTGAAGCTTTCTTT
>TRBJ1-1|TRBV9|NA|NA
CASSPTGRGTEAFF
TGTGCCAGCAGCCCGACGGGGAGGGGAACTGAAGCTTTCTTT
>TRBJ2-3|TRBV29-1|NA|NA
CSVREPTGEDTQYF
TGCAGCGTTCGGGAGCCAACGGGGGAAGATACGCAGTATTTT
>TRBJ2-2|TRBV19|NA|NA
CASSVGLTYTGELFF
TGTGCCAGTAGTGTGGGACTTACCTACACCGGGGAGCTGTTTTTT
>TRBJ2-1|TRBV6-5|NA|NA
CASSTGPPGQFF
TGTGCCAGCAGTACCGGACCCCCGGGGCAGTTCTTC
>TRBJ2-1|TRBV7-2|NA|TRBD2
CASSLASGLAATSSYNEQFF
TGTGCCAGCAGCTTAGCCTCGGGACTAGCGGCAACCAGCTCCTACAATGAGCAGTTCTTC
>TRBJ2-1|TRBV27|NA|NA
CASSPSAEGGYNEQFF
TGTGCCAGCAGTCCCTCGGCAGAAGGGGGATACAATGAGCAGTTCTTC
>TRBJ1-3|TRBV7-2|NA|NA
CASSRYGAEISGNTIYF
TGTGCCAGCAGCAGATATGGGGCGGAGATCTCTGGAAACACCATATATTTT
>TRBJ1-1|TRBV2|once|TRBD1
CASSLGQVGEAFF
TGTGCCAGCAGCCTAGGACAGGTTGGAGAGGCTTTCTTT
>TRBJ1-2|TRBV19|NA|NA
CASTAVGRQGANYGYTF
TGTGCCAGTACCGCAGTAGGTAGGCAGGGCGCTAACTATGGCTACACCTTC
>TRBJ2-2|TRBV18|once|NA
CASSPYGAAGELFF
TGTGCCAGCTCACCGTACGGGGCGGCCGGGGAGCTGTTTTTT
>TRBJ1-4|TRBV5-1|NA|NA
CASSLAGTTNEKLFF
TGCGCCAGCAGCTTGGCCGGGACAACTAATGAAAAACTGTTTTTT
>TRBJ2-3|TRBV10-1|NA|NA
CASQQDFTDTQYF
TGCGCCAGCCAGCAGGACTTCACAGATACGCAGTATTTT
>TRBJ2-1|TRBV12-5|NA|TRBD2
CASGYGGLEQFF
TGTGCTAGTGGCTACGGGGGGTTGGAGCAGTTCTTC
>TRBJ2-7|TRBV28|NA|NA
CASTVQGKPYEQYF
TGTGCCAGCACCGTACAAGGGAAACCCTACGAGCAGTACTTC
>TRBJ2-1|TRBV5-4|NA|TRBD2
CASSLGTSGYNEQFF
TGTGCCAGCAGCTTAGGGACTAGCGGGTACAATGAGCAGTTCTTC
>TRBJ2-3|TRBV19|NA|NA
CASSKGGVSTDTQYF
TGTGCCAGTAGTAAGGGGGGGGTTAGCACAGATACGCAGTATTTT
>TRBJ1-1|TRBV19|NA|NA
CASSKRDSNTEAFF
TGTGCCAGTAGTAAGCGCGACAGTAACACTGAAGCTTTCTTT
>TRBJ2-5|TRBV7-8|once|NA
CASSDATGIETQYF
TGTGCCAGCAGCGACGCCACAGGGATAGAGACCCAGTACTTC
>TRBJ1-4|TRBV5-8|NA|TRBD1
CASSPFGTANEKLFF
TGTGCCAGCAGCCCCTTCGGGACAGCTAATGAAAAACTGTTTTTT
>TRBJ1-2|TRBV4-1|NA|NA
CASSQDRGFYGYTF
TGCGCCAGCAGCCAAGACAGGGGTTTCTATGGCTACACCTTC
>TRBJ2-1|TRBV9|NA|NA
CASSVGNNEQFF
TGTGCCAGCAGCGTAGGGAACAATGAGCAGTTCTTC
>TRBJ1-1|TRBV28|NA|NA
CASSLWDNTEAFF
TGTGCCAGCAGTTTATGGGATAACACTGAAGCTTTCTTT
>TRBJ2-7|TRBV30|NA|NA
CAWGEEYEQYF
TGTGCTTGGGGAGAGGAGTACGAGCAGTACTTC
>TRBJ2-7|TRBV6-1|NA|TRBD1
CATKERDRYYEQYF
TGTGCCACTAAGGAGAGGGACAGATACTACGAGCAGTACTTC
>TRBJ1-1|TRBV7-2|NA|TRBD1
CASSGQGVDTEAFF
TGTGCCAGCAGCGGACAGGGGGTCGACACTGAAGCTTTCTTT
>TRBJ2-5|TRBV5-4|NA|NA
CASGVRWQETQYF
TGTGCCAGCGGAGTTAGGTGGCAAGAGACCCAGTACTTC
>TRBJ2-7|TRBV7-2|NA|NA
CASSLGLLYEQYF
TGTGCCAGCAGCTTAGGCTTGCTGTACGAGCAGTACTTC
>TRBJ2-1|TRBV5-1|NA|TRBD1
CASRTRTGTNEQFF
TGCGCCAGCAGAACAAGGACAGGGACCAATGAGCAGTTCTTC
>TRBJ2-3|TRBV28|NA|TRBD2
CASSLLHQGVAGLGDTQYF
TGTGCCAGCAGTTTACTCCACCAGGGAGTAGCGGGTCTTGGAGATACGCAGTATTTT
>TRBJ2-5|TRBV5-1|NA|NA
CASSLQLEETQYF
TGCGCCAGCAGCTTGCAGCTTGAGGAGACCCAGTACTTC
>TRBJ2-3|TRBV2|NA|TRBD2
CAIPEREGTSTDTQYF
TGTGCCATCCCCGAGCGGGAGGGGACTAGCACAGATACGCAGTATTTT
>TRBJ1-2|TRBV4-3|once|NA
CASSQGQLYGYTF
TGCGCCAGCAGCCAAGGACAGCTCTATGGCTACACCTTC
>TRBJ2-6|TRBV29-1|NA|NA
CSVNKGDTGANVLTF
TGCAGCGTTAATAAGGGGGATACTGGGGCCAACGTCCTGACTTTC
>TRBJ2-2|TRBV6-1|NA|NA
CASSVRGGAGELFF
TGTGCCAGCAGTGTCAGAGGGGGGGCCGGGGAGCTGTTTTTT
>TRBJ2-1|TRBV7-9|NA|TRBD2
CASSLSTGTSGYNEQFF
TGTGCCAGCAGCTTAAGCACCGGGACTAGCGGATACAATGAGCAGTTCTTC